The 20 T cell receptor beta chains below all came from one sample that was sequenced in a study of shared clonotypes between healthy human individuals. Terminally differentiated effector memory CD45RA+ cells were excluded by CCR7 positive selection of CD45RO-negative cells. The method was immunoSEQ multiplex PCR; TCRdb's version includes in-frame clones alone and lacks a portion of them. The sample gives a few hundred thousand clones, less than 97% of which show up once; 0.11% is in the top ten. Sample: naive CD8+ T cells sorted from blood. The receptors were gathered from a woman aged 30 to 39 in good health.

CDR3 in amino acids: CASSVGDRGTETQYF. In DNA form, the CDR3 reads TGTGCCAGCAGCGTAGGGGACAGGGGCACGGAGACCCAGTACTTC. The chain links TRBV9 to TRBJ2-5; TRBD1 matches 10 bases. Germline V gene lookup returns CDR1 SGDLS and CDR2 YYNGEE. After removal of 0 bases from V and 5 bases from J, the junction contained 4 bases not matched to a gene. The CDR3 has 15 amino acids.

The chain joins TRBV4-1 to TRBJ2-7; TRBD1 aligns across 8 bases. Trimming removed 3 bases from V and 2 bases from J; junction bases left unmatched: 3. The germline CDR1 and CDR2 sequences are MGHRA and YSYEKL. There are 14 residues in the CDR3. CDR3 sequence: CASSHGQGPYEQYF. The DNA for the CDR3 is TGCGCCAGCAGCCACGGACAGGGCCCCTACGAGCAGTACTTC.

The CDR3, as DNA: TGCGCCAGCAGCTTCTCGGGGGGCGACTATGGCTACACCTTC. This encodes CASSFSGGDYGYTF. This sequence joins TRBV5-1 and TRBJ1-2; a weak D match, TRBD1 (6 bases). There are 14 residues in the CDR3. Trimming took off 2 bases at V and 3 bases at J, with 11 bases between the two ends. CDR1 SGHRS and CDR2 YFSETQ come from the germline V gene.

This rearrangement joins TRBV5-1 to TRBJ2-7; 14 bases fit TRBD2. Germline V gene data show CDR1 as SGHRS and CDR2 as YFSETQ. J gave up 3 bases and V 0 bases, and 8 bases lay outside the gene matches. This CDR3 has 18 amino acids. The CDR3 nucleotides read TGCGCCAGCAGCTTGGGACTAGCGGGAGGGCCGGGTTTCTACGAGCAGTACTTC. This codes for CASSLGLAGGPGFYEQYF.

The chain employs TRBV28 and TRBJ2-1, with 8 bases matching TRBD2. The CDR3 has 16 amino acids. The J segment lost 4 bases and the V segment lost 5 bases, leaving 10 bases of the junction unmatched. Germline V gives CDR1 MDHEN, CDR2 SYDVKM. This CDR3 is CASSLAGAGGYNEQFF. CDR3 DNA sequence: TGTGCCAGCAGTCTCGCCGGCGCGGGGGGTTACAATGAGCAGTTCTTC. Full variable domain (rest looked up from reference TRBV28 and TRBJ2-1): DVKVTQSSRYLVKRTGEKVFLECVQDMDHENMFWYRQDPGLGLRLIYFSYDVKMKEKGDIPEGYSVSREKKERFSLILESASTNQTSMYLCASSLAGAGGYNEQFFGPGTRLTVL.

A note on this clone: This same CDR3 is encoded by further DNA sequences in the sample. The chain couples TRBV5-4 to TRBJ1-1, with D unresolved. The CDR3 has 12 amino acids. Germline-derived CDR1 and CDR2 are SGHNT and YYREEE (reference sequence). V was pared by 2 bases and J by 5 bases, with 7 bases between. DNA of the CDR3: TGTGCCAGCAGCTTTAGTTCAACTGAAGCTTTCTTT. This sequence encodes CASSFSSTEAFF. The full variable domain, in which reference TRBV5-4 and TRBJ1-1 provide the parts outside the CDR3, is ETGVTQSPTHLIKTRGQQVTLRCSSQSGHNTVSWYQQALGQGPQFIFQYYREEENGRGNFPPRFSGLQFPNYSSELNVNALELDDSALYLCASSFSSTEAFFGQGTRLTVV.

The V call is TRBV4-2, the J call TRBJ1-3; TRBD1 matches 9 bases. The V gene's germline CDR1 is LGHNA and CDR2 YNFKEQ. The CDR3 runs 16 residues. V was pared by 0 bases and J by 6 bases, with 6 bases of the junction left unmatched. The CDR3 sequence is CASSQELGQGLNTIYF. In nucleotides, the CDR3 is TGTGCCAGCAGCCAAGAGTTGGGACAGGGTTTAAACACCATATATTTT.

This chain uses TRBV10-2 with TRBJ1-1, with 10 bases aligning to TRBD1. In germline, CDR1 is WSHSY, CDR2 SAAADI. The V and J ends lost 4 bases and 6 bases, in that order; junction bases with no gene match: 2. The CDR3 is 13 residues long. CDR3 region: CASSAGQGAEAFF. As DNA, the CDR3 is TGCGCCAGCAGTGCAGGACAGGGGGCTGAAGCTTTCTTT.

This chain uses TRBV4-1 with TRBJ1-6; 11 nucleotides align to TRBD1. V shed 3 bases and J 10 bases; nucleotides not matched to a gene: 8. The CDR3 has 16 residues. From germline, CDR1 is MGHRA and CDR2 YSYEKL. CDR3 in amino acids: CASSQSAGTGGSPLHF. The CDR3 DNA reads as TGCGCCAGCAGCCAGAGTGCCGGGACAGGGGGATCACCCCTCCACTTT.

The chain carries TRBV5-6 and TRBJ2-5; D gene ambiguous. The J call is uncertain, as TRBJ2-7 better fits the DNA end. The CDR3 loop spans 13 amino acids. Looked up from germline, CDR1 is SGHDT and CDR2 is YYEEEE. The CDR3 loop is CASSLAVSYEQYF. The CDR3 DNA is TGTGCCAGCAGCTTGGCCGTCTCCTACGAGCAGTACTTC.

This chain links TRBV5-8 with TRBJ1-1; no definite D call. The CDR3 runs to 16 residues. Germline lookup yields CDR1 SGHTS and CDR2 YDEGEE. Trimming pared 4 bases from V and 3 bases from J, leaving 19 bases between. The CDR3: CASSNVGAILDTEAFF. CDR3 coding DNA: TGTGCCAGCAGCAACGTGGGCGCGATCTTGGACACTGAAGCTTTCTTT.

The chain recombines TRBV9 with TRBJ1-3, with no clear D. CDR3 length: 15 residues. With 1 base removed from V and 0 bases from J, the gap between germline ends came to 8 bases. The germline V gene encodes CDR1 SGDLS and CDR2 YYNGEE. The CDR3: CASSVRGDSGNTIYF. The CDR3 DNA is TGTGCCAGCAGCGTACGTGGGGACTCTGGAAACACCATATATTTT. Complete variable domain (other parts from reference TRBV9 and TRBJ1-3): DSGVTQTPKHLITATGQRVTLRCSPRSGDLSVYWYQQSLDQGLQFLIQYYNGEERAKGNILERFSAQQFPDLHSELNLSSLELGDSALYFCASSVRGDSGNTIYFGEGSWLTVV.

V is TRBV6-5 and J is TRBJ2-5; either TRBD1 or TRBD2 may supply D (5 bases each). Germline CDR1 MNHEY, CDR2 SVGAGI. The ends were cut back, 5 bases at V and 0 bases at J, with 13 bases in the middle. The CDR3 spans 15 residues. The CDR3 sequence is CASSLGLGHQETQYF. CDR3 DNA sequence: TGTGCCAGCAGTCTCGGCTTGGGACACCAAGAGACCCAGTACTTC.

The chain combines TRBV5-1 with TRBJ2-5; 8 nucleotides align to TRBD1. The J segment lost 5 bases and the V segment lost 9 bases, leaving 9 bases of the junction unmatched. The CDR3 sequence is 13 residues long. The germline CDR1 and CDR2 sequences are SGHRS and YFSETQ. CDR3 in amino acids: CATYGQGAETQYF. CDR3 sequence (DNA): TGCGCCACCTATGGACAGGGCGCGGAGACCCAGTACTTC.

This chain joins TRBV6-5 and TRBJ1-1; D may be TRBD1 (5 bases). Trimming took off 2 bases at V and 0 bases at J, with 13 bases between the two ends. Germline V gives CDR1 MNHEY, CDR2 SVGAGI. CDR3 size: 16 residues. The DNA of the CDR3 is TGTGCCAGCAGTTACGCGGGGGGGGATTTGAACACTGAAGCTTTCTTT. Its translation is CASSYAGGDLNTEAFF.

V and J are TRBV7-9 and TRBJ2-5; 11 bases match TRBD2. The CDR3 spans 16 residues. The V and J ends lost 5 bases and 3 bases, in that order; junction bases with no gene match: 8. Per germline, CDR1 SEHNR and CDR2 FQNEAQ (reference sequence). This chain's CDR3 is CASSQNSGREKETQYF. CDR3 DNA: TGTGCCAGCAGCCAAAATAGCGGGAGGGAAAAAGAGACCCAGTACTTC. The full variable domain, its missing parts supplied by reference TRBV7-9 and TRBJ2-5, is DTGVSQNPRHKITKRGQNVTFRCDPISEHNRLYWYRQTLGQGPEFLTYFQNEAQLEKSRLLSDRFSAERPKGSFSTLEIQRTEQGDSAMYLCASSQNSGREKETQYFGPGTRLLVL.

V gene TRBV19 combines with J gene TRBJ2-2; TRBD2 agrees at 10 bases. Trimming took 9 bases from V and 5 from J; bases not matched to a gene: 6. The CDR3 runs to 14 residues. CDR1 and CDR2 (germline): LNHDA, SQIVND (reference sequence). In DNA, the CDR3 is TGTGCCAGCGTACCGGGACTAGCGACCGGGGAGCTGTTTTTT. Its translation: CASVPGLATGELFF.

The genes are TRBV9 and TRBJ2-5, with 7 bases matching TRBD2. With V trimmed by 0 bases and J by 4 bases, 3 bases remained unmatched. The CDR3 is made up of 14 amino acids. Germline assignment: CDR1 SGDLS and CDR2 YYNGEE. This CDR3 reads CASSVEGGRETQYF. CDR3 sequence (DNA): TGTGCCAGCAGCGTAGAGGGCGGGAGAGAGACCCAGTACTTC. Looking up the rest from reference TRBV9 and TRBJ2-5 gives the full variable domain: DSGVTQTPKHLITATGQRVTLRCSPRSGDLSVYWYQQSLDQGLQFLIQYYNGEERAKGNILERFSAQQFPDLHSELNLSSLELGDSALYFCASSVEGGRETQYFGPGTRLLVL.

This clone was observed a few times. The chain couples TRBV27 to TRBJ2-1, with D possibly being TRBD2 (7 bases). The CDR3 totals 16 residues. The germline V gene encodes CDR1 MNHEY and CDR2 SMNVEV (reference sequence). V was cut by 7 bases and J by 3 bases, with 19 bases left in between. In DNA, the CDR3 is TGTGCCAGCAAGGAGGGGGGGGCCTGGGGCTACAATGAGCAGTTCTTC. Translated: CASKEGGAWGYNEQFF.

CDR3: CASDGIAKNIQYF. The CDR3 nucleotides read TGTGCCAGCGATGGTATAGCCAAAAACATTCAGTACTTC. The V and J genes are TRBV6-6 and TRBJ2-4; no firm D call. This CDR3 is 13 amino acids long. Per the germline V gene, CDR1 is MNHNY and CDR2 is SVGAGI (reference sequence). V lost 8 bases and J lost 0, with 8 bases in between.